Each of the 4 T cell receptor beta chains below was sequenced from the same sample in a study of beta chain features in type 1 diabetes. Their specific antigens are unknown. General study findings and limits: The study found moderately but significantly shorter TCRB CDR3s in all four CD4+ subsets of Type 1 diabetes patients.

Expressed TCRB transcripts were sequenced, since all the RNA that had been isolated was reverse transcribed. Assay: immunoSEQ multiplex PCR; the TCRdb copy retains only in-frame clones and omits some. This repertoire shows hundreds of thousands of clones, about an eighth found once; its top ten account for less than 0.025%. The specimen sequenced was naive CD4+ T cells from blood. These receptors came from a young man with type 1 diabetes.

The sample holds a few counts of this clone. The rearrangement joins TRBV29-1 to TRBJ2-3, with 9 bases aligning to TRBD2. CDR1 is SQVTM, CDR2 ANQGSEA, per germline. Germline trimming cut 4 bases from V and 2 bases from J; bases unmatched to any gene: 4. The CDR3 runs 14 residues. The CDR3 here is CSVASSGDTDTQYF. The CDR3 bases are TGCAGCGTTGCGTCTAGCGGGGACACAGATACGCAGTATTTT.

This clone turned up a few times. This sample also contains other DNA sequences that code for the same CDR3. This sequence joins TRBV5-4 and TRBJ2-5, with 8 positions matching TRBD2. There are 13 residues in the CDR3. Per the germline V gene, CDR1 is SGHNT and CDR2 is YYREEE (reference sequence). Trimming removed 4 bases from V and 5 bases from J; junction bases left unmatched: 4. The CDR3: CASSLTGGETQYF. The CDR3 nucleotides read TGTGCCAGCAGCCTGACGGGGGGGGAGACCCAGTACTTC.

This clone has a handful of counts. J is TRBJ1-1 and V is TRBV5-1; 7 nucleotides match TRBD1. Trimming at V came to 1 base and at J to 0 bases, leaving 6 bases not matched to a gene. Germline CDR1 is SGHRS and CDR2 is YFSETQ. The CDR3 has 16 residues. CDR3 sequence (DNA): TGCGCCAGCAGCTTGAATCAGGGGGATTTGAACACTGAAGCTTTCTTT. Residues: CASSLNQGDLNTEAFF.

The J gene is TRBJ1-4, the V gene TRBV2; D is unclear. This CDR3 has 12 residues. V gave up 3 bases and J gave up 11 bases, with 10 bases separating them. Germline V gene lookup returns CDR1 SNHLY and CDR2 FYNNEI. The CDR3 protein is CASSDVYGKLFF. DNA for the CDR3: TGTGCCAGCAGTGACGTGTACGGGAAACTGTTTTTT.